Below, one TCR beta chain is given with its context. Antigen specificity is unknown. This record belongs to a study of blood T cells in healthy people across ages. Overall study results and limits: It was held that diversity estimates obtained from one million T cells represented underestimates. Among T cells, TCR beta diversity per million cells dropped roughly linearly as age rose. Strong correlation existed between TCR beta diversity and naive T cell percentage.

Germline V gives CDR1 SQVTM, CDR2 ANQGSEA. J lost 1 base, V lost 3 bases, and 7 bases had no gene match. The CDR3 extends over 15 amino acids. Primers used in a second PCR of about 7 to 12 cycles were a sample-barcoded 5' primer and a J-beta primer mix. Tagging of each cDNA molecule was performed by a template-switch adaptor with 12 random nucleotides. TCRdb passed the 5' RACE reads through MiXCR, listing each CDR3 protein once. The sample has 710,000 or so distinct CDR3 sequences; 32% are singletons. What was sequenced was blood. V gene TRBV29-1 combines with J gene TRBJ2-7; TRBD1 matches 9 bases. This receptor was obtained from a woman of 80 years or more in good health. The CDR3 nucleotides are TGCAGCGTTGATCGGGACAGGGCATTATCCTACGAGCAGTACTTC. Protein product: CSVDRDRALSYEQYF.